This T cell receptor beta chain was profiled in a study of blood T cell repertoires in COVID-19. Study as a whole: The United States, Italy and Spain provided the acute and convalescent COVID-19 samples. In each case, the material was cDNA or gDNA derived from T cells, B-cell-depleted T cells, or PBMCs.

Source study methods: By means of reference gene primer amplification, nucleated cell counts were estimated. Profiled with immunoSEQ multiplex PCR; TCRdb holds only in-frame clones, not every one. V, J and clone size were drawn from that table, and D and trimming were deduced from the DNA. The sample has 67,000 or so clones, roughly four fifths seen once; the top ten hold about 0.8%. The J segment lost 13 bases and the V segment lost 4 bases, leaving 15 bases of the junction unmatched. The CDR3 contains 14 residues. Germline V gene lookup returns CDR1 LNHDA and CDR2 SQIVND (reference sequence). The sequence was obtained from a woman in her 70s with acute or convalescent COVID-19. This chain uses TRBV19 with TRBJ2-5, with 7 bases matching TRBD1. Sequenced: peripheral blood. The CDR3 loop reads CASSKGQQEGVPYF. CDR3 DNA sequence: TGTGCCAGTAGTAAGGGACAGCAAGAGGGGGTACCGTACTTC. The complete variable domain, with remaining parts taken from reference TRBV19 and TRBJ2-5, reads DGGITQSPKYLFRKEGQNVTLSCEQNLNHDAMYWYRQDPGQGLRLIYYSQIVNDFQKGDIAEGYSVSREKKESFPLTVTSAQKNPTAFYLCASSKGQQEGVPYFGPGTRLLVL.